These 9 T cell receptor beta chains were sequenced from one sample in a study of T cell responses to AZD1222 COVID-19 vaccine. Using immunoSEQ multiplex PCR, the repertoire was profiled, and TCRdb retains in-frame clones only, with some absent. The data show under 200,000 clones, about nine tenths seen once. This material consisted of peripheral blood, taken on day 0 of AZD1222 vaccination. These receptors came from an adult in good health.

The CDR3 bases are TGTGCCAGCAGCATTCGACAGGGGGCTGGAAACACCATATATTTT. Protein product: CASSIRQGAGNTIYF. The chain joins TRBV7-2 to TRBJ1-3; 9 nucleotides agree with TRBD1. Unmatched junction bases numbered 4, after V lost 5 bases and J lost 2 bases. The CDR3 has 15 residues. Per the germline V gene, CDR1 is SGHTA and CDR2 is FQGNSA.

This clone has a handful of counts. This sequence joins TRBV3-1 (or the pseudogene TRBV3-2) and TRBJ2-1; 8 nucleotides line up with TRBD2. Losses at the gene ends were 1 base for V and 12 bases for J; bases not matched to a gene: 5. Germline CDR1 reads LGHDT; CDR2 reads YNNKEL (reference sequence). The CDR3 totals 13 residues. The CDR3 coding sequence is TGTGCCAGCAGCCAAGGGACTAGCCGCGGGCAGTTCTTC. Residues: CASSQGTSRGQFF.

The chain couples TRBV14 to TRBJ2-5; 7 nucleotides match TRBD1. This CDR3 is built from 13 residues. The germline V gene encodes CDR1 SGHDN and CDR2 FVKESK. Unmatched junction bases numbered 3, after V lost 4 bases and J lost 4 bases. The CDR3, as DNA: TGTGCCAGCAGCCTACAGGGGCCAGAGACCCAGTACTTC. Protein sequence: CASSLQGPETQYF.

In nucleotides, the CDR3 is TGTGCCAGCAGTTGGGGAGGGCTAACGGGGGGCTACACCTTC. Translation: CASSWGGLTGGYTF. J is TRBJ1-2 and V is TRBV27; D is undetermined. Germline CDR1 MNHEY, CDR2 SMNVEV (reference sequence). V dropped 4 bases and J dropped 8 bases, with 17 bases sitting between them. This CDR3 has 14 residues.

This clone came up once. The gene calls are TRBV11-1 and TRBJ2-7; TRBD1 agrees at 8 bases. The V segment lost 3 bases and the J segment 7 bases; nucleotides outside the gene matches: 8. In germline, CDR1 is SGHAT, CDR2 FQDESV (reference sequence). CDR3 length: 14 amino acids. CDR3 in DNA: TGTGCCAGCAGCTTCGACAGGGGCGGTGGGGAGCAGTACTTC. Residues: CASSFDRGGGEQYF.

This chain uses TRBV19 with TRBJ1-2; D gene uncertain. This CDR3 has 11 residues. In germline, CDR1 is LNHDA, CDR2 SQIVND (reference sequence). The V end was cut by 7 bases, the J end by 6 bases, with 9 bases between. The DNA of the CDR3 is TGTGCCAGTAAAATTCAGGATGGCTACACCTTC. It specifies CASKIQDGYTF.

The chain combines TRBV7-2 with TRBJ1-1; D call uncertain. The V gene's germline CDR1 is SGHTA and CDR2 FQGNSA. The CDR3 has 14 amino acids. Deletions cut 4 bases from V and 1 base from J, with 10 bases between. The CDR3 is CASSSRRQNTEAFF. CDR3 bases: TGTGCCAGCAGCTCCAGACGGCAGAACACTGAAGCTTTCTTT. Full variable domain (rest looked up from reference TRBV7-2 and TRBJ1-1): GAGVSQSPSNKVTEKGKDVELRCDPISGHTALYWYRQSLGQGLEFLIYFQGNSAPDKSGLPSDRFSAERTGGSVSTLTIQRTQQEDSAVYLCASSSRRQNTEAFFGQGTRLTVV.

The CDR3 reads CASSRTPGSSYEQYF. The CDR3 nucleotides are TGTGCCAGCAGCCGAACCCCAGGGAGCTCCTACGAGCAGTACTTC. The rearrangement joins TRBV27 to TRBJ2-7; D could derive from TRBD1 or TRBD2 (5 bases each). The CDR3 has 15 amino acids. In germline, CDR1 is MNHEY, CDR2 SMNVEV (reference sequence). Trimming left V 6 bases short and J 0 bases short, with 15 bases between.

The rearrangement joins TRBV19 to TRBJ2-2; D is ambiguous. The CDR3 is 16 amino acids. V was clipped by 7 bases and J by 2 bases, with 17 bases between them. Germline V lookup: CDR1 LNHDA, CDR2 SQIVND (reference sequence). The CDR3: CASTVFGLENTGELFF. CDR3 sequence (DNA): TGTGCCAGTACCGTTTTTGGGCTGGAAAACACCGGGGAGCTGTTTTTT.